The 10 T cell receptor beta chains below come from one sample, sequenced in a study of monozygotic twins with inflammatory bowel disease. TCRdb reprocessed the 5' RACE reads, keeping one entry per CDR3 protein, no DNA. This table lists about 450,000 distinct CDR3 sequences. What was sequenced was blood. All receptors come from a human donor with ulcerative colitis or Crohn's disease, or a healthy co-twin of an affected twin (not recorded which).

This chain uses TRBV28 with TRBJ1-2; TCRdb names TRBD1, which stays unverified in the absence of DNA. The germline V gene has CDR1 MDHEN and CDR2 SYDVKM. The length of the CDR3 is 15 residues. CDR3 region: CASSLGTGGIGGYTF.

The chain employs TRBV7-2 and TRBJ1-5. The CDR3 has 14 residues. CDR1 and CDR2 (germline): SGHTA, FQGNSA. This CDR3 is CASSKGGSNQPQHF.

The CDR3 spells CASSSGSSQETQYF. The chain links TRBV5-1 to TRBJ2-5. CDR1 and CDR2 (germline): SGHRS, YFSETQ. The CDR3 covers 14 residues.

CDR3 amino acids: CASSTNGEKLFF. The chain is built from TRBV12-3 or TRBV12-4 and TRBJ1-4. This CDR3 contains 12 residues.

CDR3 region: CASSLLGASYNEQFF. The chain links TRBV12-3 or TRBV12-4 to TRBJ2-1; TCRdb's assignment of TRBD1 cannot be checked, as there is no DNA. The CDR3 totals 15 residues.

This chain connects TRBV20-1 to TRBJ2-7; there is no DNA to check the TCRdb D call of TRBD1. From germline, CDR1 is DFQATT and CDR2 SNEGSKA (reference sequence). The CDR3 has 15 residues. The CDR3: CSARAPGQGKNEQYF.

The rearrangement uses TRBV6-5 and TRBJ1-4. The CDR3 runs 13 residues. CDR1 is MNHEY, CDR2 SVGAGI, per germline. This CDR3 is CASTMDPNEKLFF.

The V and J genes are TRBV6-6 and TRBJ1-3; the TCRdb call, TRBD1, lacks DNA for checking. CDR1 and CDR2 from the germline V gene are MNHNY and SVGAGI (reference sequence). This CDR3 contains 14 residues. The CDR3 here is CASRGASDGNTIYF.

The chain combines TRBV3-1 with TRBJ2-7; TCRdb designates TRBD2, a call that cannot be tested without DNA. Germline V gene data show CDR1 as LGHDT and CDR2 as YNNKEL (reference sequence). This CDR3 has 15 amino acids. Here the CDR3 reads CASSQEGLAWYEPYF.

V gene TRBV29-1 combines with J gene TRBJ1-5; TCRdb designates TRBD1, a call that cannot be tested without DNA. CDR3 length: 13 residues. Germline lookup yields CDR1 SQVTM and CDR2 ANQGSEA. CDR3 loop: CSVAGDISQPQHF.